This is a list of T cell receptor beta chains from one sample in a study of a mutant IDH1 vaccine in newly diagnosed glioma. Antigens for these TCRs are unknown. Assay: immunoSEQ multiplex PCR; the TCRdb copy retains only in-frame clones and omits some. The data contain some 57,000 clones, over 60% of them singletons. The source was PBMCs, collected from a glioma patient whose treatment included an IDH1 peptide vaccine. These receptors all stem from a woman between 40 and 50 years old with glioma. Some clones in this sample may be carry-over from other donors' samples. Both conserved end residues are part of each CDR3. A D gene is named only where the DNA matches it firmly. A row's size may be missing; if present it is once, few, many or a size class.

size: .; J: TRBJ1-2; D: .; V: TRBV19; CDR3: CASSISQGIYGYTF; DNA: TGTGCCAGTAGTATTTCGCAGGGCATCTATGGCTACACCTTC
size: once; J: TRBJ2-3; D: TRBD2; V: TRBV9; CDR3: CASSVRGGGNLDTDTQYF; DNA: TGTGCCAGCAGCGTACGGGGCGGGGGGAATCTGGACACAGATACGCAGTATTTT
size: .; J: TRBJ2-3; D: TRBD2; V: TRBV4-3; CDR3: CASSQAARGTSGADTQYF; DNA: TGCGCCAGCAGCCAAGCCGCGCGGGGGACTAGCGGGGCAGATACGCAGTATTTT
size: .; J: TRBJ2-5; D: TRBD2; V: TRBV29-1; CDR3: CSVEGAGAGGTQYF; DNA: TGCAGCGTTGAAGGGGCGGGAGCTGGGGGGACCCAGTACTTC
size: .; J: TRBJ1-3; D: .; V: TRBV29-1; CDR3: CSVAGTPDSGNTIYF; DNA: TGCAGCGTTGCTGGGACACCAGACTCTGGAAACACCATATATTTT
size: few; J: TRBJ1-4; D: .; V: TRBV4-1; CDR3: CASSQTGTGNEKLFF; DNA: TGCGCCAGCAGCCAAACCGGGACTGGGAATGAAAAACTGTTTTTT
size: .; J: TRBJ2-5; D: TRBD2; V: TRBV12-5; CDR3: CASGLVLKTSRETQYF; DNA: TGTGCTAGTGGTTTGGTCCTAAAGACTAGCCGGGAGACCCAGTACTTC
size: .; J: TRBJ2-1; D: TRBD1; V: TRBV5-4; CDR3: CASSPTGDSYNEQFF; DNA: TGTGCCAGCAGCCCTACAGGGGATTCCTACAATGAGCAGTTCTTC
size: .; J: TRBJ1-1; D: TRBD1; V: TRBV18; CDR3: CASSPRGGTGVGEAFF; DNA: TGTGCCAGCTCACCACGCGGGGGGACAGGGGTTGGTGAAGCTTTCTTT
size: .; J: TRBJ1-5; D: TRBD1; V: TRBV27; CDR3: CASSLRDRYQPQHF; DNA: TGTGCCAGCAGTTTAAGGGACAGGTATCAGCCCCAGCATTTT
size: .; J: TRBJ2-1; D: .; V: TRBV11-2; CDR3: CASSSSTGNEQFF; DNA: TGTGCCAGCAGCTCCTCTACAGGGAATGAGCAGTTCTTC
size: .; J: TRBJ1-1; D: .; V: TRBV6-6; CDR3: CASSFPGSTEAFF; DNA: TGTGCCAGCAGTTTCCCCGGGAGCACTGAAGCTTTCTTT
size: .; J: TRBJ2-7; D: TRBD1; V: TRBV4-3; CDR3: CASSQDAGQGAHEQYF; DNA: TGCGCCAGCAGCCAAGACGCTGGACAGGGGGCCCACGAGCAGTACTTC
size: .; J: TRBJ1-2; D: TRBD1; V: TRBV7-2; CDR3: CASSFQGVDGYTF; DNA: TGTGCCAGCAGCTTTCAGGGGGTGGATGGCTACACCTTC
size: once; J: TRBJ1-1; D: .; V: TRBV19; CDR3: CASSFESNTEAFF; DNA: TGTGCCAGTAGTTTCGAGAGTAACACTGAAGCTTTCTTT
size: few; J: TRBJ1-4; D: .; V: TRBV23-1; CDR3: CASTPPGQPHEKLFF; DNA: TGCGCCAGCACACCCCCCGGTCAACCCCACGAAAAACTGTTTTTT
size: .; J: TRBJ1-3; D: .; V: TRBV19; CDR3: CASRPGGSGNTIYF; DNA: TGTGCCAGTAGGCCCGGAGGCTCTGGAAACACCATATATTTT
size: .; J: TRBJ2-7; D: TRBD2; V: TRBV6-5; CDR3: CASRPGTGLAHEQYF; DNA: TGTGCCAGCAGACCCGGTACGGGACTAGCCCACGAGCAGTACTTC
size: .; J: TRBJ2-5; D: .; V: TRBV7-8; CDR3: CASSSKGQQETQYF; DNA: TGTGCCAGCAGCTCTAAAGGGCAGCAAGAGACCCAGTACTTC
size: .; J: TRBJ1-1; D: .; V: TRBV4-3; CDR3: CASSQVKGGSTEAFF; DNA: TGCGCCAGCAGCCAAGTAAAAGGAGGGAGCACTGAAGCTTTCTTT
size: .; J: TRBJ1-5; D: TRBD1; V: TRBV2; CDR3: CASMRDSGTHQPQHF; DNA: TGTGCCAGCATGAGGGACAGTGGGACCCATCAGCCCCAGCATTTT
size: .; J: TRBJ2-1; D: TRBD2; V: TRBV9; CDR3: CASSVLAPSAGGPQGEQFF; DNA: TGTGCCAGCAGCGTACTAGCCCCGTCCGCGGGGGGCCCACAGGGTGAGCAGTTCTTC
size: .; J: TRBJ1-3; D: .; V: TRBV30; CDR3: CAWSVRGGSGNAIYF; DNA: TGTGCCTGGAGTGTACGGGGGGGCTCTGGAAACGCCATATATTTT
size: .; J: TRBJ1-2; D: .; V: TRBV5-6; CDR3: CASSPGVDHGYTF; DNA: TGTGCCAGCAGCCCGGGCGTCGACCATGGCTACACCTTC
size: .; J: TRBJ1-4; D: .; V: TRBV7-6; CDR3: CASSLNGANEKLFF; DNA: TGTGCCAGCAGCCTGAACGGGGCTAATGAAAAACTGTTTTTT
size: many; J: TRBJ1-1; D: .; V: TRBV30; CDR3: CAWSPPGSRGAEAFF; DNA: TGTGCCTGGAGCCCTCCCGGCTCCCGAGGGGCTGAAGCTTTCTTT
size: .; J: TRBJ1-6; D: .; V: TRBV6-1; CDR3: CASHPDGAGVSPLHF; DNA: TGTGCCAGCCATCCGGACGGCGCTGGGGTTTCACCCCTCCACTTT
size: .; J: TRBJ1-2; D: .; V: TRBV7-8; CDR3: CASSFEGEGYTF; DNA: TGTGCCAGCAGCTTTGAGGGGGAAGGCTACACCTTC
size: .; J: TRBJ2-7; D: .; V: TRBV5-8; CDR3: CASSQWTVNYEQYF; DNA: TGTGCCAGCAGCCAATGGACAGTGAACTACGAGCAGTACTTC
size: .; J: TRBJ1-1; D: TRBD1; V: TRBV5-1; CDR3: CASSFQGDMGTEAFF; DNA: TGCGCCAGCAGCTTTCAGGGGGATATGGGCACTGAAGCTTTCTTT
size: .; J: TRBJ1-6; D: .; V: TRBV6-1; CDR3: CASRDGLNSPLHF; DNA: TGTGCCAGCAGGGACGGTCTGAATTCACCCCTCCACTTT
size: .; J: TRBJ1-4; D: .; V: TRBV4-3; CDR3: CASSQGGSNEKLFF; DNA: TGCGCCAGCAGCCAGGGGGGGTCGAATGAAAAACTGTTTTTT
size: .; J: TRBJ2-7; D: .; V: TRBV2; CDR3: CASSVGLAYEQYF; DNA: TGTGCCAGCAGCGTCGGTCTTGCCTACGAGCAGTACTTC
size: few; J: TRBJ1-2; D: .; V: TRBV25-1; CDR3: CASSVNTGYGYTF; DNA: TGTGCCAGCAGTGTGAACACAGGATATGGCTACACCTTC
size: once; J: TRBJ2-6; D: .; V: TRBV6-5; CDR3: CASTRGSGANVLTF; DNA: TGTGCCAGCACTCGCGGCTCTGGGGCCAACGTCCTGACTTTC
size: once; J: TRBJ2-3; D: .; V: TRBV7-2; CDR3: CASSLGGPDTQYF; DNA: TGTGCCAGCAGCCTAGGGGGACCCGATACGCAGTATTTT
size: .; J: TRBJ2-3; D: .; V: TRBV5-6; CDR3: CASSLIRGTDTQYF; DNA: TGTGCCAGCAGCTTGATCCGGGGGACAGATACGCAGTATTTT
size: .; J: TRBJ1-4; D: TRBD1; V: TRBV30; CDR3: CAWSVQGGKLFF; DNA: TGTGCCTGGAGTGTACAGGGGGGAAAACTGTTTTTT
size: .; J: TRBJ2-7; D: .; V: TRBV27; CDR3: CASSSTGRSYEQYF; DNA: TGTGCCAGCAGTTCCACGGGAAGATCCTACGAGCAGTACTTC
size: .; J: TRBJ1-2; D: .; V: TRBV30; CDR3: CAWSVIQERTF; DNA: TGTGCCTGGAGTGTAATCCAGGAAAGGACCTTC
size: .; J: TRBJ2-7; D: TRBD1; V: TRBV6-6; CDR3: CASRAGGASSYEQYF; DNA: TGTGCCAGCAGAGCAGGGGGTGCAAGCTCCTACGAGCAGTACTTC
size: .; J: TRBJ1-2; D: TRBD1; V: TRBV7-8; CDR3: CASNPFPRDRVGLGYGYTF; DNA: TGTGCCAGCAACCCTTTCCCACGGGACAGGGTAGGATTGGGCTATGGCTACACCTTC
size: many; J: TRBJ1-5; D: TRBD1; V: TRBV6-5; CDR3: CASSYLGQRDQPQHF; DNA: TGTGCCAGCAGTTACCTGGGACAGAGGGATCAGCCCCAGCATTTT
size: .; J: TRBJ2-3; D: .; V: TRBV5-6; CDR3: CASSPVGTRGTDTQYF; DNA: TGTGCCAGCTCCCCGGTGGGGACGAGGGGTACAGATACGCAGTATTTT
size: .; J: TRBJ2-7; D: .; V: TRBV19; CDR3: CASTPWRIYEQYF; DNA: TGTGCCAGTACCCCGTGGCGGATCTACGAGCAGTACTTC
size: .; J: TRBJ1-2; D: .; V: TRBV18; CDR3: CASSPEGQVDYTF; DNA: TGTGCCAGCTCACCAGAGGGCCAGGTGGACTACACCTTC